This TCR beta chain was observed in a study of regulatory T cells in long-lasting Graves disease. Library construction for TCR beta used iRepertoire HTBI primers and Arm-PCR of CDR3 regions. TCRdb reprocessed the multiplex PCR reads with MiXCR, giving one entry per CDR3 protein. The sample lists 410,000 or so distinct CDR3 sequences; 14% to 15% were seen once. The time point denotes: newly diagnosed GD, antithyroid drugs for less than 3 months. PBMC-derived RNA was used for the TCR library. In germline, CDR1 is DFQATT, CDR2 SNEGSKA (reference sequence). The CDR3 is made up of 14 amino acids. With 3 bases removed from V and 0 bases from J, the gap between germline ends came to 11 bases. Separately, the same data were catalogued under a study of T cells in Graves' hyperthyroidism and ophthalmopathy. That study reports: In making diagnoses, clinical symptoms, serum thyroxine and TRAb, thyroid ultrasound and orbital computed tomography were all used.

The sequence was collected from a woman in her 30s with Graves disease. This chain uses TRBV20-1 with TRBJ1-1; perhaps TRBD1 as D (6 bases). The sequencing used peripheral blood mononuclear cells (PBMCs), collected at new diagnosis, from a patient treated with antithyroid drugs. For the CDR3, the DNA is TGCAGTGCTAGGAGGACAGCTCTGAACACTGAAGCTTTCTTT. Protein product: CSARRTALNTEAFF.